This T cell receptor beta chain originates from a study of PD-1 blockade in classical Hodgkin lymphoma. Autologous stem cell transplantation was followed by relapse in every patient, and brentuximab vedotin exposure varied. Study-level findings and limits: Researchers reported that CD4+ TCR diversity, though not CD8+, rose significantly by C4D1.

Produced via immunoSEQ multiplex PCR; TCRdb's table is partial and in-frame only. Among more than 30,000 clones listed, 82% were seen once. About this clone itself: Its target is not known.

Germline loops: CDR1 SEHNR, CDR2 FQNEAQ (reference sequence). After removal of 4 bases from V and 1 base from J, the junction contained 10 bases not matched to a gene. This CDR3 has 17 amino acids. The material sequenced was peripheral blood mononuclear cells (PBMCs), taken at baseline. The rearrangement uses TRBV7-9 and TRBJ1-5; 7 positions agree with TRBD1. The origin of this receptor is a human donor with classical Hodgkin lymphoma. The chain's CDR3 is CASSSTPQGVSNQPQHF. CDR3 DNA: TGTGCCAGCAGCTCCACCCCGCAGGGGGTGAGCAATCAGCCCCAGCATTTT.